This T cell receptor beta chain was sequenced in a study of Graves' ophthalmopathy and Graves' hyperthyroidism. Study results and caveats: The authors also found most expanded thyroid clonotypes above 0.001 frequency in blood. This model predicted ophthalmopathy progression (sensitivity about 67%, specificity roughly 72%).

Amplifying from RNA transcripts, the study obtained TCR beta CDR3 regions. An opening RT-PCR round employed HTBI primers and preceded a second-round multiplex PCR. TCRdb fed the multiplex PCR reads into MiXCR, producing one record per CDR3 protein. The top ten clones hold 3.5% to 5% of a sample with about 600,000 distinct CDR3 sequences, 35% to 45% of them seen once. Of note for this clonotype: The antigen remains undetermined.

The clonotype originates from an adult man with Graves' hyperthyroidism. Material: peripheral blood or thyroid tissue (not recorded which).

The chain's CDR3 is CASSPGQESFGNTIYF. Here the CDR3 DNA reads TGCGCCAGCAGCCCGGGACAGGAGTCGTTTGGAAACACCATATATTTT. The rearrangement links TRBV5-1 to TRBJ1-3; TRBD1 aligns across 8 bases. The CDR3 totals 16 residues. Germline CDR1 is SGHRS and CDR2 is YFSETQ. Trimming took 4 bases from V and 3 from J; bases not matched to a gene: 9.